Presented here are 9 T cell receptor beta chains from one specimen sequenced in a study of cytomegalovirus exposure and HLA in healthy donors. 13 Jbeta primers and 60 Vbeta primers were used for the PCR. Generated by immunoSEQ multiplex PCR, the TCRdb table keeps only in-frame clones and is missing some. This sample has 120,000 to 150,000 clones; roughly 77% occur once, and the top ten carry 1.5% to 2%. The source material was PBMCs. The receptors here all came from a woman in her 30s in good health and CMV-seronegative.

This clone was seen only once. This chain links TRBV9 with TRBJ2-1; D is perhaps TRBD2 (6 bases). Trimming left V 8 bases short and J 9 bases short, with 21 bases between. The CDR3 is 14 amino acids. CDR1 SGDLS and CDR2 YYNGEE come from the germline V gene. The DNA of the CDR3 is TGTGCCAGTTCTCGGGACTCCATGTACGGTGAGCAGTTCTTC. Translating it yields CASSRDSMYGEQFF.

V gene TRBV7-9 combines with J gene TRBJ1-2; D possibly corresponds to TRBD1 (5 bases). CDR1 is SEHNR and CDR2 is FQNEAQ in the germline V gene (reference sequence). The CDR3 has 15 residues. Deletions cut 3 bases from V and 8 bases from J, with 19 bases between. The CDR3 spells CASSFWGQGEEGYTF. The DNA of the CDR3 is TGTGCCAGCAGCTTTTGGGGTCAAGGGGAGGAGGGCTACACCTTC.

This clone was recorded once. The chain uses TRBV10-3 and TRBJ1-4, with D tentatively TRBD1 (6 bases). Per germline, CDR1 ENHRY and CDR2 SYGVKD. With 6 bases removed from V and 4 bases from J, the gap between germline ends came to 15 bases. The CDR3 runs to 15 residues. CDR3 sequence (DNA): TGTGCCATCAGCGAAGGAACAGGGATTAATGAAAAACTGTTTTTT. Protein sequence: CAISEGTGINEKLFF.

The DNA of the CDR3 is TGTGCCAGCAGCGTAGTGAGCAGGGAGGGGTATGGCTACACCTTC. Translating it yields CASSVVSREGYGYTF. J is TRBJ1-2 and V is TRBV9; a possible D gene is TRBD1 (5 bases). CDR1 and CDR2 (germline): SGDLS, YYNGEE. This CDR3 contains 15 residues. Trimming removed 0 bases at V and 5 bases at J, with 14 bases between.

The chain uses TRBV6-1 and TRBJ2-1, with D possibly TRBD1 on 6 matching bases. The CDR3 has 13 amino acids. Germline V gene lookup returns CDR1 MNHNS and CDR2 SASEGT. V lost 3 bases to trimming and J lost 7 bases, with 10 bases between them. The CDR3 sequence: CASSEGALNEQFF. CDR3 bases: TGTGCCAGCAGTGAGGGGGCCCTTAATGAGCAGTTCTTC.

J is TRBJ2-2 and V is TRBV7-6, with 10 nucleotides matching TRBD2. The V gene's germline CDR1 is SGHVS and CDR2 FNYEAQ. With 2 bases clipped from V and 1 base from J, the junction kept 4 bases outside the gene matches. This CDR3 region has 17 residues. The CDR3 coding sequence is TGTGCCAGCAGCTTACTAGCGGGAGCCAGGAACACCGGGGAGCTGTTTTTT. This translates into CASSLLAGARNTGELFF.

The chain joins TRBV6-5 to TRBJ1-1; 10 bases fit TRBD1. The V gene end was trimmed by 6 bases and the J gene end by 11 bases; junction bases not matched to a gene: 6. The CDR3 sequence is 12 residues long. The germline V gene encodes CDR1 MNHEY and CDR2 SVGAGI. CDR3 protein: CASSRTGGRAFF. The CDR3 DNA is TGTGCCAGCAGCCGGACAGGGGGGAGGGCTTTCTTT.

This clone was observed a handful of times. The chain couples TRBV2 to TRBJ2-5; TRBD2 agrees at 10 bases. In germline, CDR1 is SNHLY, CDR2 FYNNEI. J lost 1 base, V lost 4 bases, and 3 bases had no gene match. The CDR3 covers 15 residues. The chain's CDR3 is CASSAASGGQETQYF. In nucleotides, the CDR3 is TGTGCCAGCAGTGCTGCTAGCGGGGGCCAAGAGACCCAGTACTTC.

The V gene is TRBV11-1, the J gene TRBJ1-1; weak D call: TRBD1 (5 bases). CDR1 SGHAT and CDR2 FQDESV come from the germline V gene (reference sequence). V shed 1 base and J shed 5 bases, with 23 bases lying between them. This CDR3 contains 18 residues. CDR3 region: CASSLGRLPGLYGTEAFF. In DNA, the CDR3 is TGTGCCAGCAGCTTAGGGAGGCTCCCGGGACTTTATGGTACTGAAGCTTTCTTT. The full variable domain, in which reference TRBV11-1 and TRBJ1-1 provide the parts outside the CDR3, is EAEVAQSPRYKITEKSQAVAFWCDPISGHATLYWYRQILGQGPELLVQFQDESVVDDSQLPKDRFSAERLKGVDSTLKIQPAELGDSAMYLCASSLGRLPGLYGTEAFFGQGTRLTVV.